This entry lists 2 T cell receptor beta chains sequenced from one sample in a study of neurological immune-mediated disorders. Indicated time point: longitudinal time-point 3. In TCRdb, the 5' RACE reads were re-called with MiXCR into one record per CDR3 protein. Among under 130,000 distinct CDR3 sequences, 9.5% to 14% were seen once, and the ten largest hold more than 2.5%. Sequencing used PBMCs. The source is a female donor with HTLV-1-associated myelopathy (HAM/TSP).

In this sample, this clonotype turned up many times. The chain has TRBV9 and TRBJ2-3; no definite D call. Looked up from germline, CDR1 is SGDLS and CDR2 is YYNGEE. There are 15 residues in the CDR3. The V gene lost 0 bases and the J gene lost 4 bases, with 12 bases spanning the gap. CDR3 DNA sequence: TGTGCCAGCAGCGTAGGAGGAGTTGGCCCAGATACGCAGTATTTT. It encodes CASSVGGVGPDTQYF.

The table lists this clonotype with a few counts. V and J are TRBV5-6 and TRBJ1-5; the D is unclear. The CDR3 is 18 amino acids. With 3 bases removed from V and 2 bases from J, the gap between germline ends came to 21 bases. Germline loops: CDR1 SGHDT, CDR2 YYEEEE. As DNA, the CDR3 is TGTGCCAGCAGCTCGAACATTCGGACGGCTTCTCGCAATCAGCCCCAGCATTTT. It is translated as CASSSNIRTASRNQPQHF. Complete variable domain (other parts from reference TRBV5-6 and TRBJ1-5): DAGVTQSPTHLIKTRGQQVTLRCSPKSGHDTVSWYQQALGQGPQFIFQYYEEEERQRGNFPDRFSGHQFPNYSSELNVNALLLGDSALYLCASSSNIRTASRNQPQHFGDGTRLSIL.